The present T cell receptor beta chain was sequenced within a study of early T cells in non-severe SARS-CoV-2 infection. Background on the study: Alpha and beta chains were unpaired, from unsorted whole-blood bulk RNA. General study results and limits: VDJdb-based annotation leaned toward anti-spike CD8 responses and missed private and CD4 specificities.

cDNA molecules, individually, were tagged with unique molecular identifiers. Each CDR3 protein is one row after TCRdb ran MiXCR on the 5' RACE reads. This table holds tens of thousands of distinct CDR3 sequences, approximately 5.5% found once. This clonotype was seen at least ten times. Its specificity is unknown. CDR1 and CDR2 (germline): MNHEY, SVGEGT. The CDR3 consists of 11 residues. V was shortened by 3 bases and J by 6 bases, with 3 bases between the two germline ends. The sequenced material came from whole blood. V is TRBV6-2 or TRBV6-3 and J is TRBJ2-1; D not certain. The sequence derives from an adult who was a healthcare worker with PCR-confirmed SARS-CoV-2 infection or an uninfected control (not recorded which). The CDR3 is CASSYFNEQFF. For the CDR3, the DNA is TGTGCCAGCAGTTATTTCAATGAGCAGTTCTTC.